The source of this T cell receptor beta chain is a study of blood T cell repertoires in COVID-19. The wider study: Sources were T cells, B-cell-depleted T cells, or PBMCs; the material itself was cDNA or gDNA.

The germline gives CDR1 SGHTA, CDR2 FQGTGA. With V trimmed by 5 bases and J by 4 bases, 8 bases remained unmatched. CDR3 length equals 15 residues. Original data processing: From reference gene primer amplification, estimates of nucleated cell counts were derived. Sequenced by immunoSEQ multiplex PCR; TCRdb stores in-frame clones only, minus some. Clone size and V and J calls were adopted from that table, with D and trimming inferred from the DNA. The sample consists of 130,000 to 150,000 clones, over 75% of them appearing once. The sequenced sample consisted of peripheral blood. The TCR comes from a man aged 55 to 70 with active or convalescent COVID-19. The V call is TRBV7-3, the J call TRBJ2-3; 8 bases are a match to TRBD1. This CDR3 reads CASSPRGRSADTQYF. CDR3 nucleotides: TGTGCCAGCAGCCCCAGGGGGCGTAGCGCAGATACGCAGTATTTT. Drawing the rest from reference TRBV7-3 and TRBJ2-3, the complete variable domain is GAGVSQTPSNKVTEKGKYVELRCDPISGHTALYWYRQSLGQGPEFLIYFQGTGAADDSGLPNDRFFAVRPEGSVSTLKIQRTERGDSAVYLCASSPRGRSADTQYFGPGTRLTVL.